The clone carrying this T cell receptor beta chain was seen a few times. Its antigen is currently unknown. The sample belongs to a study of cytomegalovirus exposure and HLA in healthy donors. Study-level points and caveats: A later analysis found TCR association rates differed by HLA locus, highest for DRB1 and lowest for HLA-C. Exclusion as indistinguishable affected some V segments, including TRBV6-2 and TRBV6-3. It was shown in a later analysis that HLA-associated TCR beta chains were more clonally expanded than other, equally common chains.

The V gene end was trimmed by 4 bases and the J gene end by 3 bases; junction bases not matched to a gene: 12. The CDR3 spans 16 residues. In germline, CDR1 is SGDLS, CDR2 YYNGEE. The PCR used 60 Vbeta and 13 Jbeta primers. In the original processing: About 9.9 million shared chains were among approximately 87 million unique TCR beta chains counted in a later analysis. Only in-frame clones appear in the TCRdb table, and some are missing; sequencing was by immunoSEQ multiplex PCR. That table gives V, J and clone size, and the DNA gave D and trimming. The sample lists about 160,000 clones, 80% occurring once.

Specimen: PBMCs. The sequence derives from a man aged 25 to 45 in good health and CMV-seronegative. The chain links TRBV9 to TRBJ2-7; 8 bases map to TRBD2. CDR3 nucleotides: TGTGCCAGCAGCCCAACGGGGGGACTAGTAATCTACGAGCAGTACTTC. As protein: CASSPTGGLVIYEQYF.